A single sample gave rise to the 22 T cell receptor beta chains below, sequenced in a study of monozygotic twins with inflammatory bowel disease. TCRdb reanalyzed the 5' RACE reads, giving one entry per CDR3 protein sequence and no DNA. The ten most abundant clones cover roughly 8% of a sample with some 190,000 distinct CDR3 sequences. Sequences were obtained from blood. Every receptor here comes from a human donor with ulcerative colitis or Crohn's disease, or a healthy co-twin of an affected twin (not recorded which).

CDR3 amino acids: CSAAPLANQETQYF. The gene calls are TRBV20-1 and TRBJ2-5; the D gene TCRdb calls, TRBD1, cannot be checked with no DNA. Looked up from germline, CDR1 is DFQATT and CDR2 is SNEGSKA (reference sequence). The CDR3 is 14 residues long.

The CDR3 here is CASSQDQRENNEQFF. The genes are TRBV4-2 and TRBJ2-1; the TCRdb call, TRBD2, lacks DNA for checking. The CDR3 has 15 amino acids. Germline V gives CDR1 LGHNA, CDR2 YNFKEQ.

The chain is built from TRBV7-9 and TRBJ1-4; TCRdb indicates TRBD1, and absent DNA this call remains unverified. Germline assignment: CDR1 SEHNR and CDR2 FQNEAQ (reference sequence). The CDR3 covers 16 residues. CDR3 residues: CASSFPQGAGDEKLFF. The full variable domain, in which reference TRBV7-9 and TRBJ1-4 provide the parts outside the CDR3, is DTGVSQNPRHKITKRGQNVTFRCDPISEHNRLYWYRQTLGQGPEFLTYFQNEAQLEKSRLLSDRFSAERPKGSFSTLEIQRTEQGDSAMYLCASSFPQGAGDEKLFFGSGTQLSVL.

V gene TRBV5-1 combines with J gene TRBJ2-7; checking the TCRdb D call of TRBD1 is not possible without DNA. Germline V CDR1 and CDR2: SGHRS, YFSETQ. There are 15 residues in the CDR3. The CDR3 loop is CASSSGQGDDDEQYF.

The rearrangement uses TRBV7-9 and TRBJ1-2; TCRdb calls TRBD1, which cannot be checked without DNA. The germline V gene has CDR1 SEHNR and CDR2 FQNEAQ (reference sequence). The CDR3 totals 16 residues. The CDR3 sequence: CASSPASGGLGSGYTF. Complete variable domain (other parts from reference TRBV7-9 and TRBJ1-2): DTGVSQNPRHKITKRGQNVTFRCDPISEHNRLYWYRQTLGQGPEFLTYFQNEAQLEKSRLLSDRFSAERPKGSFSTLEIQRTEQGDSAMYLCASSPASGGLGSGYTFGSGTRLTVV.

V usage is TRBV6-2 or TRBV6-3 and J usage is TRBJ1-5; TCRdb designates TRBD1, a call that cannot be tested without DNA. The CDR3 is made up of 18 amino acids. Germline V gives CDR1 MNHEY, CDR2 SVGEGT. The CDR3 protein is CASISGQGASRGNQPQHF.

The chain uses TRBV11-1 and TRBJ2-1; as DNA is missing, the TRBD2 call by TCRdb cannot be tested. CDR3 size: 20 residues. CDR1 SGHAT and CDR2 FQDESV come from the germline V gene (reference sequence). The CDR3 region is CASSYPGLAGGPGAKNEQFF.

The CDR3 is CASSPGHLQPQHF. The chain employs TRBV7-2 and TRBJ1-5; there is no DNA to check the TCRdb D call of TRBD1. The CDR3 runs to 13 residues. Germline V gene data show CDR1 as SGHTA and CDR2 as FQGNSA.

This chain connects TRBV30 to TRBJ2-5; checking the TCRdb D call of TRBD1 is not possible without DNA. The germline CDR1 and CDR2 sequences are GTSNPN and SVGIG (reference sequence). This CDR3 has 13 amino acids. The CDR3: CAWSGGTQETQYF.

The CDR3 loop is CASSQQGTQTPTGYTF. The V call is TRBV3-1, the J call TRBJ1-2; with no DNA, the TCRdb D assignment of TRBD1 cannot be verified. This CDR3 region has 16 residues. Per germline, CDR1 LGHDT and CDR2 YNNKEL (reference sequence).

This chain connects TRBV5-6 to TRBJ1-5; TCRdb's D call, TRBD1, is unchecked because there is no DNA. The CDR3 runs 15 residues. CDR1 SGHDT and CDR2 YYEEEE come from the germline V gene. CDR3: CASSLMSGGGQPQHF.

The J gene is TRBJ2-1, the V gene TRBV12-3 or TRBV12-4; TCRdb indicates TRBD2, and absent DNA this call remains unverified. The CDR3 consists of 16 residues. The CDR3 sequence: CASSPSSGGLFNEQFF.

V gene TRBV18 combines with J gene TRBJ2-7; without DNA, the TCRdb call of TRBD1 cannot be checked. Germline CDR1 is KGHSH and CDR2 is LQKENI. The length of the CDR3 is 16 residues. The CDR3 is CASSDRQGRNSYEQYF. The whole variable domain, remainder taken from reference TRBV18 and TRBJ2-7, is NAGVMQNPRHLVRRRGQEARLRCSPMKGHSHVYWYRQLPEEGLKFMVYLQKENIIDESGMPKERFSAEFPKEGPSILRIQQVVRGDSAAYFCASSDRQGRNSYEQYFGPGTRLTVT.

V usage is TRBV28 and J usage is TRBJ2-2; no DNA is available, so the TRBD2 call from TCRdb remains unchecked. Germline CDR1 is MDHEN and CDR2 is SYDVKM. The CDR3 spans 13 residues. CDR3 loop: CASIGGRYGELFF.

The gene calls are TRBV7-9 and TRBJ2-7. The CDR3 consists of 13 residues. Germline V gives CDR1 SEHNR, CDR2 FQNEAQ (reference sequence). The CDR3 sequence is CASSLTALDEQYF.

This chain uses TRBV20-1 with TRBJ1-1. Germline CDR1 DFQATT, CDR2 SNEGSKA (reference sequence). The length of the CDR3 is 13 residues. This CDR3 reads CSASINVNTEAFF.

The chain joins TRBV18 to TRBJ1-2. CDR3 length: 14 amino acids. Germline loops: CDR1 KGHSH, CDR2 LQKENI. CDR3 region: CASSPLDQAYGYTF.

This chain joins TRBV2 and TRBJ1-1. The CDR3 totals 12 residues. Germline V gives CDR1 SNHLY, CDR2 FYNNEI. The CDR3: CASSDVTGAAFF. The entire variable domain, with the rest obtained from reference TRBV2 and TRBJ1-1, is as follows: EPEVTQTPSHQVTQMGQEVILRCVPISNHLYFYWYRQILGQKVEFLVSFYNNEISEKSEIFDDQFSVERPDGSNFTLKIRSTKLEDSAMYFCASSDVTGAAFFGQGTRLTVV.

The V gene is TRBV4-1, the J gene TRBJ2-2; TCRdb lists TRBD1, though no DNA is available to test this call. The length of the CDR3 is 16 residues. Germline V gives CDR1 MGHRA, CDR2 YSYEKL. CDR3 in amino acids: CASSQLGPANTGELFF.

The chain joins TRBV5-1 to TRBJ2-1; the D gene TCRdb calls, TRBD1, cannot be checked with no DNA. This CDR3 contains 15 residues. Per the germline V gene, CDR1 is SGHRS and CDR2 is YFSETQ. The CDR3 loop is CASSLGDREYNEQFF.

The chain uses TRBV5-1 and TRBJ2-7; TCRdb lists TRBD1, though no DNA is available to test this call. Germline CDR1 reads SGHRS; CDR2 reads YFSETQ. CDR3 length: 15 amino acids. This CDR3 is CASSTWTGGTYEQYF.

The V gene is TRBV7-3, the J gene TRBJ2-2; without DNA, the TCRdb call of TRBD1 cannot be checked. Per the germline V gene, CDR1 is SGHTA and CDR2 is FQGTGA. The CDR3 loop spans 15 amino acids. CDR3 region: CASSENRGQAGELFF. Full variable domain (rest looked up from reference TRBV7-3 and TRBJ2-2): GAGVSQTPSNKVTEKGKYVELRCDPISGHTALYWYRQSLGQGPEFLIYFQGTGAADDSGLPNDRFFAVRPEGSVSTLKIQRTERGDSAVYLCASSENRGQAGELFFGEGSRLTVL.